This TCR beta chain was observed in a study of CD8+CD57+ T cells in acquired aplastic anemia. The CDR3 is made up of 17 amino acids. The trim removed 5 bases at V and 4 bases at J, leaving 14 bases unmatched. The V gene's germline CDR1 is SGHTA and CDR2 FQGNSA. The template for TCR beta VDJ and CDR3 sequence profiling was genomic DNA. Via MiXCR, TCRdb re-called the reads, giving one row per CDR3 protein. The sample comprises about 180,000 distinct CDR3 sequences, around 50% of which are singletons, and roughly 1.1% rests with the top ten. Previously, flow cytometry had revealed CD8+CD57+ cell expansion in the patients chosen for sequencing. Many counts were recorded for this clonotype.

The TCR originated in a human donor with aplastic anemia. Sequencing was carried out using sorted CD4+, CD8+, or CD8+CD57+ T cells (not recorded which) from PBMCs. The chain has TRBV7-2 and TRBJ2-5; 9 positions match TRBD2. The DNA of the CDR3 is TGTGCCAGCAGCCCCCGGGCGCGGGGGGGCGTCCGAGAGACCCAGTACTTC. It specifies CASSPRARGGVRETQYF.